The 25 T cell receptor beta chains reported below all come from one sample, sequenced in a study of blood T cells in healthy people across ages. Combining a sample-barcoded 5' primer with a J-beta primer mix, a second PCR ran for roughly 6 to 12 cycles. In TCRdb, the 5' RACE reads were re-called with MiXCR into one record per CDR3 protein. In the table there are around 1.5 million distinct CDR3 sequences, around 35% of which are singletons. Sequencing was carried out using blood. These receptor sequences come from a woman aged 25 to 39 in good health.

The genes are TRBV19 and TRBJ1-2; 7 bases line up with TRBD1. Germline CDR1 LNHDA, CDR2 SQIVND (reference sequence). Losses at the gene ends were 5 bases for V and 8 bases for J; bases not matched to a gene: 14. The CDR3 spans 15 residues. DNA of the CDR3: TGTGCCAGTAGTCCTTGGGACAGCTCCTCGAGAGGCTACACCTTC. Amino acid sequence: CASSPWDSSSRGYTF.

This clonotype has just a few counts. V usage is TRBV5-1 and J usage is TRBJ2-3, with 8 bases aligning to TRBD2. Germline V gene lookup returns CDR1 SGHRS and CDR2 YFSETQ. CDR3 length: 17 amino acids. With V trimmed by 4 bases and J by 3 bases, 13 bases remained unmatched. This CDR3 is CASSPPWRGARTDTQYF. The CDR3 region has the DNA TGCGCCAGCAGCCCGCCCTGGCGGGGGGCCAGGACAGATACGCAGTATTTT.

This clonotype showed up just a few times. The chain has TRBV29-1 and TRBJ1-2, with D unresolved. Germline V gene lookup returns CDR1 SQVTM and CDR2 ANQGSEA. CDR3 length equals 13 residues. V gave up 3 bases and J gave up 3 bases, with 11 bases separating them. CDR3 DNA: TGCAGCGTTGACAGAATACGGGACTATGGCTACACCTTC. The encoded protein is CSVDRIRDYGYTF. Looking up the rest from reference TRBV29-1 and TRBJ1-2 gives the full variable domain: SAVISQKPSRDICQRGTSLTIQCQVDSQVTMMFWYRQQPGQSLTLIATANQGSEATYESGFVIDKFPISRPNLTFSTLTVSNMSPEDSSIYLCSVDRIRDYGYTFGSGTRLTVV.

This clonotype was counted a few times. The V gene is TRBV4-1, the J gene TRBJ2-6; 11 nucleotides agree with TRBD1. The CDR3 extends over 17 amino acids. The junction had 3 bases not matched to a gene; V was cut back by 3 bases and J by 2 bases. Germline V lookup: CDR1 MGHRA, CDR2 YSYEKL. The CDR3 DNA follows: TGCGCCAGCAGCCAGGGACAGGGGGTAACTGGGGCCAACGTCCTGACTTTC. Protein product: CASSQGQGVTGANVLTF.

This clonotype was found a few times. J is TRBJ2-1 and V is TRBV4-1, with TRBD2 matching 16 bases. Per germline, CDR1 MGHRA and CDR2 YSYEKL. Trimming took 3 bases from V and 5 from J; bases not matched to a gene: 10. The CDR3 has 19 residues. This chain's CDR3 is CASSHLGLAGGRDDNEQFF. CDR3 nucleotides: TGCGCCAGCAGCCATTTGGGACTAGCGGGAGGGCGAGATGACAATGAGCAGTTCTTC.

The rearrangement uses TRBV6-5 and TRBJ2-3, with D unresolved. CDR1 MNHEY and CDR2 SVGAGI come from the germline V gene. The CDR3 runs to 13 residues. Trimming pared 2 bases from V and 7 bases from J, leaving 10 bases between. The DNA of the CDR3 is TGTGCCAGCAGTTACGGATTGTTTAATACGCAGTATTTT. It yields the protein CASSYGLFNTQYF.

Only a few counts were recorded for this clonotype. V usage is TRBV6-6 and J usage is TRBJ2-7; TRBD1 agrees at 9 bases. CDR1 is MNHNY and CDR2 is SVGAGI in the germline V gene (reference sequence). Trimming cost V 2 bases and J 6 bases; bases outside gene matches: 2. This CDR3 has 13 amino acids. The CDR3 DNA is TGTGCCAGCAGTTACGCGACAGGGGGCGAGCAGTACTTC. Encoded protein: CASSYATGGEQYF.

This rearrangement joins TRBV7-2 to TRBJ1-4; D remains ambiguous. The ends were cut back, 1 base at V and 4 bases at J, with 10 bases in the middle. Germline CDR1 and CDR2: SGHTA and FQGNSA. The CDR3 sequence is 15 residues long. The CDR3 loop reads CASSLETGVNEKLFF. The CDR3, as DNA: TGTGCCAGCAGCTTAGAGACGGGAGTTAATGAAAAACTGTTTTTT.

This clonotype showed up just a few times. CDR3 sequence: CASNSPNTGELFF. CDR3 bases: TGCGCCAGCAACAGCCCGAACACCGGGGAGCTGTTTTTT. The chain links TRBV5-1 to TRBJ2-2, with D unresolved. Germline V gene sequence: CDR1 SGHRS, CDR2 YFSETQ. V shed 6 bases and J shed 0 bases, with 6 bases lying between them. The CDR3 has 13 residues.

The chain uses TRBV3-1 and TRBJ1-1, with TRBD1 matching 8 bases. The CDR3 contains 16 residues. V was pared by 2 bases and J by 5 bases, with 10 bases of the junction left unmatched. CDR1 and CDR2 from the germline V gene are LGHDT and YNNKEL (reference sequence). CDR3 in amino acids: CASSQPRTGGRTEAFF. In nucleotides, the CDR3 is TGTGCCAGCAGCCAACCACGAACAGGGGGGAGGACTGAAGCTTTCTTT. The full variable domain, with the rest looked up from reference TRBV3-1 and TRBJ1-1, is DTAVSQTPKYLVTQMGNDKSIKCEQNLGHDTMYWYKQDSKKFLKIMFSYNNKELIINETVPNRFSPKSPDKAHLNLHINSLELGDSAVYFCASSQPRTGGRTEAFFGQGTRLTVV.

In its sample, this clonotype was seen many times. This chain joins TRBV29-1 and TRBJ2-5; maybe TRBD2 (5 bases). The CDR3 totals 15 residues. V was pared by 0 bases and J by 1 base, with 12 bases between. Germline V gives CDR1 SQVTM, CDR2 ANQGSEA. CDR3 sequence (DNA): TGCAGCGTTGAAGACAATTTCCTAGCCCAAGAGACCCAGTACTTC. It yields the protein CSVEDNFLAQETQYF.

J is TRBJ1-6 and V is TRBV27; D ambiguous. This CDR3 spans 14 amino acids. V shed 2 bases and J shed 0 bases, with 2 bases lying between them. Germline CDR1 is MNHEY and CDR2 is SMNVEV (reference sequence). The CDR3 coding sequence is TGTGCCAGCAGTTTAAACTCCTATAATTCACCCCTCCACTTT. Translating it yields CASSLNSYNSPLHF.

This clonotype was detected only a few times. This rearrangement joins TRBV21-1 to TRBJ2-6; no check of the table's D call, TRBD2, against the DNA was made. TRBV21-1 is noted as a pseudogene. The CDR3 is 21 amino acids. For the CDR3, the DNA is TGTGCCAGCAGCAAATGGACGTGCCTAGCGGGAGGACTCTCTGGGGCCAACGTCCTGACTTTC. As protein: CASSKWTCLAGGLSGANVLTF.

This chain connects TRBV25-1 to TRBJ1-2; a possible D gene is TRBD1 (6 bases). V lost 11 bases, J lost 4 bases, and 17 bases lay in between. Germline V gives CDR1 MGHDK, CDR2 SYGVNS. The CDR3 sequence is 13 residues long. CDR3: CAGGPTGSYGYTF. CDR3 nucleotide sequence: TGTGCCGGCGGACCTACAGGGAGCTATGGCTACACCTTC.

This clonotype was observed a handful of times. The chain carries TRBV9 and TRBJ2-5, with 11 bases aligning to TRBD2. The CDR3 has 15 residues. The germline gives CDR1 SGDLS, CDR2 YYNGEE. J was trimmed by 4 bases and V by 5 bases; bases with no gene match: 7. In nucleotides, the CDR3 is TGTGCCAGCAGTGGGGGGCTAGCGGGAGGAGAGACCCAGTACTTC. Encoded protein: CASSGGLAGGETQYF.

The V call is TRBV15, the J call TRBJ1-5; a possible D gene is TRBD1 (5 bases). Germline lookup yields CDR1 LNHNV and CDR2 YYDKDF (reference sequence). The CDR3 has 15 residues. Trimming removed 1 base from V and 5 bases from J, with 12 bases in between. CDR3 in DNA: TGTGCCACCAGCAGAGTTCAGGGCGGAGATCAGCCCCAGCATTTT. It specifies CATSRVQGGDQPQHF.

With regard to this clonotype: At one boundary the junction diverges from the germline segment, which might be a read error. The chain links TRBV29-1 to TRBJ1-5, with no clear D. Germline assignment: CDR1 SQVTM and CDR2 ANQGSEA. This CDR3 comprises 13 residues. The CDR3 nucleotides read TGCGGCGTTGAAAGTGGGTTAGGACAGCCCCAGCATTTT. Protein: CGVESGLGQPQHF.

In this sample, this clonotype turned up a few times. The chain recombines TRBV10-3 with TRBJ2-3; D not resolved. Between the trimmed V and J ends, which lost 6 bases and 0 bases, there was a span of 4 bases. Germline V gene data show CDR1 as ENHRY and CDR2 as SYGVKD. The CDR3 extends over 12 amino acids. CDR3 region: CAIRDSTDTQYF. CDR3 bases: TGTGCCATCAGAGACAGCACAGATACGCAGTATTTT.

This clonotype was seen ten or more times. The DNA of the CDR3 is TGCAGGAGCCAAACGTGTGCCTACGAGCAGTACTTC. It yields the protein CRSQTCAYEQYF. The chain has TRBV29-1 and TRBJ2-7; D ambiguous. Germline-derived CDR1 and CDR2 are SQVTM and ANQGSEA. This CDR3 comprises 12 residues.

The rearrangement links TRBV9 to TRBJ2-3; tentative D call: TRBD2 (7 bases). V lost 3 bases to trimming and J lost 1 base, with 15 bases between them. The CDR3 spans 16 residues. Per the germline V gene, CDR1 is SGDLS and CDR2 is YYNGEE. This chain's CDR3 is CASSAGGRPGTDTQYF. CDR3 nucleotide sequence: TGTGCCAGCAGCGCCGGGGGGCGACCAGGCACAGATACGCAGTATTTT.

J is TRBJ1-1 and V is TRBV15; no reliable D call. The CDR3 has 13 residues. V was shortened by 1 base and J by 1 base, with 4 bases between the two germline ends. Germline-derived CDR1 and CDR2 are LNHNV and YYDKDF (reference sequence). Here the CDR3 reads CATSRARNTEAFF. In DNA, the CDR3 is TGTGCCACCAGCAGAGCCAGGAACACTGAAGCTTTCTTT.

This clonotype occurred many times. This chain joins TRBV6-5 and TRBJ2-7; D unclear. CDR3 length equals 12 residues. Between the trimmed V and J ends, which lost 3 bases and 6 bases, there was a span of 9 bases. Germline CDR1 and CDR2: MNHEY and SVGAGI. The CDR3 sequence: CASSYWWREQYF. The DNA of the CDR3 is TGTGCCAGCAGTTATTGGTGGCGCGAGCAGTACTTC.

CDR3 protein: CASSQELGLETQYF. CDR3 DNA sequence: TGTGCCAGCAGCCAAGAATTAGGGTTGGAGACCCAGTACTTC. The genes are TRBV14 and TRBJ2-5; D is unclear. V was clipped by 0 bases and J by 5 bases, with 10 bases between them. CDR1 SGHDN and CDR2 FVKESK come from the germline V gene. The CDR3 spans 14 residues.

The V gene is TRBV2, the J gene TRBJ2-3, with D uncertain. CDR3 size: 12 residues. The germline CDR1 and CDR2 sequences are SNHLY and FYNNEI. V shed 6 bases and J shed 4 bases, with 8 bases lying between them. This chain's CDR3 is CASRVTPDTQYF. The DNA of the CDR3 is TGTGCCAGCAGGGTGACCCCAGATACGCAGTATTTT.

On this clonotype itself: The junction does not match germline at one end; this may be a read error. This chain joins TRBV28 and TRBJ2-3, with D perhaps TRBD2 (6 bases). Germline V gene sequence: CDR1 MDHEN, CDR2 SYDVKM. The CDR3 loop spans 12 amino acids. The CDR3 DNA reads TGTGCCACTTCGGGGGTCACAGATATGCAGTATTTT. It is translated as CATSGVTDMQYF.